The rows below give T cell receptor beta chains drawn from one sample of a study of blood T cell repertoires in COVID-19. TCRdb keeps only in-frame clones here, not all; method: immunoSEQ multiplex PCR. The table records about 150,000 clones, 84% of them present only once. Specimen: peripheral blood. These receptors originate from a woman aged 50 to 60 with acute or convalescent COVID-19. CDR3s include the opening cysteine and the closing phenylalanine or tryptophan. A D gene is named only where the DNA matches it firmly. The size of a clone is reported for some rows only, either as once, few or many, or as a class for expanded clones.

TRBD2,TRBJ2-7,-,TRBV10-1,CASSGETSGYEQYF,TGCGCCAGCAGTGGAGAGACTAGCGGTTACGAGCAGTACTTC
TRBD1,TRBJ1-2,-,TRBV5-6,CASSSTGGLYGYTF,TGTGCCAGCAGCTCCACAGGGGGACTCTATGGCTACACCTTC
-,TRBJ1-5,few,TRBV10-1,CASSEGPNQPQHF,TGCGCCAGCAGTGAGGGGCCCAATCAGCCCCAGCATTTT
-,TRBJ1-2,-,TRBV12-3/TRBV12-4,CASREFGYTF,TGTGCCAGCAGGGAGTTTGGCTACACCTTC
-,TRBJ1-3,once,TRBV7-9,CASHWSGNTIYF,TGTGCCAGTCACTGGTCTGGAAACACCATATATTTT
TRBD1,TRBJ2-7,-,TRBV7-3,CASSLGQGGYEQYF,TGTGCCAGCAGCTTAGGACAGGGGGGTTACGAGCAGTACTTC
-,TRBJ2-3,-,TRBV9,CASSVGRGGTDTQYF,TGTGCCAGCAGCGTAGGACGCGGGGGCACAGATACGCAGTATTTT
-,TRBJ2-3,-,TRBV5-1,CASSRQGAGYTDTQYF,TGCGCCAGCAGCCGCCAGGGCGCGGGATACACAGATACGCAGTATTTT
TRBD2,TRBJ2-3,-,TRBV6-1,CASSEASGRAFYTDTQYF,TGTGCCAGCAGTGAAGCCAGCGGGAGGGCCTTTTACACAGATACGCAGTATTTT
-,TRBJ2-1,-,TRBV7-2,CASKGLRRNEQFF,TGTGCCAGCAAAGGACTCCGTCGCAATGAGCAGTTCTTC
TRBD2,TRBJ2-7,-,TRBV5-1,CASSPVAGLGSEQYF,TGCGCCAGCAGCCCGGTTGCGGGACTAGGTTCCGAGCAGTACTTC
TRBD2,TRBJ2-7,-,TRBV14,CASSPRLAGATEQYF,TGTGCCAGCAGCCCACGACTAGCGGGTGCTACCGAGCAGTACTTC
-,TRBJ2-7,-,TRBV6-6,CASSAVYEQYF,TGTGCCAGCAGTGCAGTCTACGAGCAGTACTTC
-,TRBJ2-1,once,TRBV27,CAARRYNEQFF,TGTGCCGCCCGGCGGTACAATGAGCAGTTCTTC
-,TRBJ1-6,-,TRBV7-2,CASSPLASPLHF,TGTGCCAGCAGCCCCTTGGCTTCACCCCTCCACTTT
TRBD2,TRBJ2-5,-,TRBV7-8,CASSLAGGGFIQETQYF,TGTGCCAGCAGCTTGGCCGGGGGGGGATTTATTCAAGAGACCCAGTACTTC
-,TRBJ1-6,few,TRBV7-2,CASSLVGGSYNSPLHF,TGTGCCAGCAGCTTGGTGGGAGGCTCCTATAATTCACCCCTCCACTTT
TRBD1,TRBJ2-7,-,TRBV11-2,CASSLVGTGAYEQYF,TGTGCCAGCAGCTTAGTAGGGACAGGGGCCTACGAGCAGTACTTC
TRBD1,TRBJ1-4,-,TRBV4-1,CASSQAGTGALKLFF,TGCGCCAGCAGCCAAGCGGGGACAGGGGCCCTAAAACTGTTTTTT
TRBD2,TRBJ2-1,once,TRBV9,CASSTLAGHYNEQFF,TGTGCCAGCAGCACACTAGCGGGGCATTACAATGAGCAGTTCTTC
-,TRBJ1-2,-,TRBV6-1,CASSESGAYGYTF,TGTGCCAGCAGTGAATCGGGAGCCTATGGCTACACCTTC
-,TRBJ2-1,-,TRBV7-2,CASSLESDNEQFF,TGTGCCAGCAGCTTAGAATCGGACAATGAGCAGTTCTTC
-,TRBJ2-5,-,TRBV6-1,CASSEWAYQETQYF,TGTGCCAGCAGTGAGTGGGCGTACCAAGAGACCCAGTACTTC
-,TRBJ1-2,once,TRBV15,CATSRDSGWTENGYTF,TGTGCCACCAGCAGAGATTCAGGGTGGACAGAGAATGGCTACACCTTC
-,TRBJ1-2,few,TRBV12-3/TRBV12-4,CASSLGQNYGYTF,TGTGCCAGCAGTTTGGGACAAAACTATGGCTACACCTTC
-,TRBJ2-2,-,TRBV7-9,CASSFSGGHTGELFF,TGTGCCAGCAGCTTTTCAGGCGGGCACACCGGGGAGCTGTTTTTT
TRBD1,TRBJ2-3,once,TRBV5-1,CASSLGTGLGTDTQYF,TGCGCCAGCAGCTTGGGGACAGGGCTGGGCACAGATACGCAGTATTTT
-,TRBJ2-4,-,TRBV5-1,CASSLVSDSQNIQYF,TGCGCCAGCAGCTTGGTATCTGACAGCCAAAACATTCAGTACTTC
-,TRBJ2-2,-,TRBV7-8,CASSLVRVVGELFF,TGTGCCAGCAGCTTAGTCCGGGTGGTTGGGGAGCTGTTTTTT
-,TRBJ2-7,few,TRBV28,CASTRDRGNEQYF,TGTGCCAGCACCCGGGACCGGGGGAACGAGCAGTACTTC
TRBD1,TRBJ2-5,-,TRBV28,CASIRGHGETQYF,TGTGCCAGCATAAGGGGGCATGGGGAGACCCAGTACTTC
-,TRBJ2-2,-,TRBV3-1/TRBV3-2,CPDRMSSNTGELFF,TGTCCTGACAGGATGAGTTCGAACACCGGGGAGCTGTTTTTT
TRBD1,TRBJ2-5,-,TRBV18,CASSPRGQGAFGETQYF,TGTGCCAGCTCACCACGAGGACAGGGGGCTTTTGGAGAGACCCAGTACTTC
-,TRBJ1-6,-,TRBV2,CASITGSSYNSPLHF,TGTGCCAGCATCACAGGGAGCTCCTATAATTCACCCCTCCACTTT